The 19 T cell receptor beta chains reported below all come from one sample, sequenced in a study of T cells expressing NK-cell markers. TCRdb reanalyzed the 5' RACE reads and collapses them to one entry per CDR3 protein, without DNA. This sample's table has 550,000 to 600,000 distinct CDR3 sequences. Material for sequencing was blood T cells: a sorted CD56 or NKG2C T cell subset, CD4+ or CD8+ T cells, or bulk PBMC T cells (not recorded which). The origin of the receptors is a man in his late teens or twenties in good health.

The J gene is TRBJ1-4, the V gene TRBV18. There are 15 residues in the CDR3. Per germline, CDR1 KGHSH and CDR2 LQKENI. The CDR3 protein is CASSPPGRPGEKLFF.

The chain links TRBV6-1 to TRBJ1-1; TCRdb proposes TRBD1, but this gene call is untestable without DNA. The CDR3 totals 13 residues. From germline, CDR1 is MNHNS and CDR2 SASEGT. The CDR3 loop is CASSPGGITEAFF.

The chain carries TRBV5-1 and TRBJ2-1; TCRdb names TRBD2, which stays unverified in the absence of DNA. Looked up from germline, CDR1 is SGHRS and CDR2 is YFSETQ. This CDR3 contains 14 residues. The CDR3 here is CASSGLAGDNEQFF.

Here the CDR3 reads CASSLYWGETQYF. The chain combines TRBV5-6 with TRBJ2-5. The CDR3 totals 13 residues. Per the germline V gene, CDR1 is SGHDT and CDR2 is YYEEEE.

The gene calls are TRBV20-1 and TRBJ2-1. The length of the CDR3 is 12 residues. The germline CDR1 and CDR2 sequences are DFQATT and SNEGSKA (reference sequence). This CDR3 is CSASGLGSEQFF.

The chain is built from TRBV30 and TRBJ2-1; TCRdb outputs TRBD2, but without DNA this stays unchecked. Germline assignment: CDR1 GTSNPN and CDR2 SVGIG (reference sequence). The CDR3 covers 15 residues. CDR3 amino acids: CAWRPLSTSNNEQFF.

The genes are TRBV20-1 and TRBJ2-1; TCRdb indicates TRBD2, and absent DNA this call remains unverified. The CDR3 has 14 amino acids. Germline assignment: CDR1 DFQATT and CDR2 SNEGSKA (reference sequence). The CDR3 sequence: CSAYSGRASNEQFF.

V and J are TRBV15 and TRBJ1-1; TCRdb's D call of TRBD1 is untestable without DNA. Germline-derived CDR1 and CDR2 are LNHNV and YYDKDF (reference sequence). The CDR3 spans 14 residues. The CDR3 protein is CATSRDRGAAEAFF.

This chain uses TRBV18 with TRBJ2-1; TCRdb's assignment of TRBD2 cannot be checked, as there is no DNA. The CDR3 spans 15 residues. Germline loops: CDR1 KGHSH, CDR2 LQKENI. The CDR3 sequence: CASSPRSGLDNEQFF.

The chain joins TRBV5-1 to TRBJ2-5; checking the TCRdb D call of TRBD1 is not possible without DNA. CDR1 SGHRS and CDR2 YFSETQ come from the germline V gene. CDR3 length: 14 amino acids. The CDR3 here is CASTVTGSEETQYF. Full variable domain (rest looked up from reference TRBV5-1 and TRBJ2-5): KAGVTQTPRYLIKTRGQQVTLSCSPISGHRSVSWYQQTPGQGLQFLFEYFSETQRNKGNFPGRFSGRQFSNSRSEMNVSTLELGDSALYLCASTVTGSEETQYFGPGTRLLVL.

V usage is TRBV30 and J usage is TRBJ1-1; TCRdb's D gene call, TRBD1, goes unchecked for lack of DNA. Germline CDR1 is GTSNPN and CDR2 is SVGIG (reference sequence). CDR3 length: 14 amino acids. The CDR3 reads CAWRPRGMNTEAFF.

The rearrangement joins TRBV7-2 to TRBJ1-4. Germline V gene data show CDR1 as SGHTA and CDR2 as FQGNSA. CDR3 size: 15 residues. Here the CDR3 reads CASSLGGPSNEKLFF.

V usage is TRBV11-2 and J usage is TRBJ2-1. Germline V gives CDR1 SGHAT, CDR2 FQNNGV. There are 15 residues in the CDR3. The CDR3 sequence is CASSLDSSSYNEQFF.

This CDR3 is CASRRNGPWPFF. The V and J genes are TRBV6-2 or TRBV6-3 and TRBJ2-2; TCRdb outputs TRBD2, but without DNA this stays unchecked. The CDR3 extends over 12 amino acids. Per the germline V gene, CDR1 is MNHEY and CDR2 is SVGEGT.

The rearrangement joins TRBV7-9 to TRBJ2-2; TCRdb selects TRBD1, and the lack of DNA leaves this call unchecked. Germline values: CDR1 SEHNR, CDR2 FQNEAQ (reference sequence). This CDR3 contains 15 residues. The CDR3 here is CASSLKDRGPGELFF.

The chain joins TRBV20-1 to TRBJ2-5; TCRdb's D call, TRBD2, is unchecked because there is no DNA. CDR1 is DFQATT and CDR2 is SNEGSKA in the germline V gene (reference sequence). The CDR3 has 18 amino acids. The CDR3: CSASREGLAGGRGETQYF.

This sequence joins TRBV7-9 and TRBJ2-3; there is no DNA to check the TCRdb D call of TRBD2. There are 15 residues in the CDR3. In germline, CDR1 is SEHNR, CDR2 FQNEAQ (reference sequence). CDR3 protein: CASSWDSGTTDTQYF.

The gene calls are TRBV19 and TRBJ2-3; TCRdb proposes TRBD2, but this gene call is untestable without DNA. The germline V gene encodes CDR1 LNHDA and CDR2 SQIVND (reference sequence). The CDR3 length is 17 residues. This CDR3 is CASRASGRFQRTDTQYF.

This sequence joins TRBV29-1 and TRBJ2-1; as DNA is missing, the TRBD2 call by TCRdb cannot be tested. The CDR3 is 17 amino acids. Germline V gives CDR1 SQVTM, CDR2 ANQGSEA. The CDR3 here is CSVEDGLRAGGGNEQFF.